Listed here are 30 T cell receptor beta chains from one sample, sequenced in a study of T cell responses to AZD1222 COVID-19 vaccine. TCRdb's table, derived via immunoSEQ multiplex PCR, lists solely in-frame clones and lacks some. Of 90,000 to 150,000 clones in the sample, roughly 91% were seen once. This specimen was peripheral blood, taken 28 days after the second AZD1222 dose. The origin of the receptors is an adult who received the AZD1222 COVID-19 vaccine.

The chain recombines TRBV7-2 with TRBJ2-7; 8 nucleotides line up with TRBD2. The ends lost 8 bases at V and 0 bases at J; junction bases unmatched: 6. The germline V gene has CDR1 SGHTA and CDR2 FQGNSA. CDR3 length: 14 amino acids. CDR3: CASHESGSSYEQYF. DNA for the CDR3: TGTGCCAGCCATGAGAGCGGGAGCTCCTACGAGCAGTACTTC.

The chain has TRBV12-5 and TRBJ2-1; D is undetermined. The CDR3 extends over 12 amino acids. Per the germline V gene, CDR1 is LGHNT and CDR2 is FRNRAP. V was pared by 5 bases and J by 8 bases, with 10 bases between. CDR3: CASGPSQDEQFF. Written as DNA, the CDR3 is TGTGCTAGTGGTCCCAGCCAGGATGAGCAGTTCTTC.

This rearrangement joins TRBV7-8 to TRBJ1-3; unclear D gene. V lost 1 base and J lost 3, with 10 bases in between. The CDR3 has 15 amino acids. Germline V gene sequence: CDR1 SGHVS, CDR2 FQNEAQ. CDR3 coding DNA: TGTGCCAGCAGCTTAGATTTCGCTTTTGGAAACACCATATATTTT. Translation gives CASSLDFAFGNTIYF. Supplemented by reference TRBV7-8 and TRBJ1-3, the full variable domain reads GAGVSQSPRYKVAKRGQDVALRCDPISGHVSLFWYQQALGQGPEFLTYFQNEAQLDKSGLPSDRFFAERPEGSVSTLKIQRTQQEDSAVYLCASSLDFAFGNTIYFGEGSWLTVV.

V gene TRBV6-9 combines with J gene TRBJ1-1; maybe TRBD1 (6 bases). Germline CDR1 and CDR2: MNHGY and SVAAGI. V lost 9 bases, J lost 3 bases, and 20 bases lay in between. This CDR3 is 15 amino acids long. The CDR3 loop reads CARPGHSKFHTEAFF. The CDR3 nucleotides are TGTGCCAGACCGGGACACTCGAAATTTCACACTGAAGCTTTCTTT.

The chain employs TRBV5-1 and TRBJ2-7, with D unclear. V lost 4 bases and J 4 bases, leaving 6 bases between the germline ends. The germline V gene has CDR1 SGHRS and CDR2 YFSETQ. CDR3 length equals 11 residues. CDR3 nucleotide sequence: TGCGCCAGCAGCCTCTATTACGAGCAGTACTTC. It encodes CASSLYYEQYF.

A few counts support this clone. The V call is TRBV3-1 (or the pseudogene TRBV3-2), the J call TRBJ2-2, with a weak D call TRBD1 (6 bases). Germline V gives CDR1 LGHDT, CDR2 YNNKEL (reference sequence). CDR3 length equals 13 residues. The V gene lost 10 bases and the J gene lost 3 bases, with 12 bases spanning the gap. DNA for the CDR3: TGTGCCACCGGGGACACCGACACCGGGGAGCTGTTTTTT. This translates into CATGDTDTGELFF.

The chain is built from TRBV7-3 and TRBJ2-2; maybe TRBD1 (5 bases). The CDR3 runs to 14 residues. Germline V lookup: CDR1 SGHTA, CDR2 FQGTGA. Between the trimmed V and J ends, which lost 3 bases and 5 bases, there was a span of 10 bases. The DNA for the CDR3 is TGTGCCAGCAGCTTCCGTCCAGGGACCGGGGAGCTGTTTTTT. This sequence encodes CASSFRPGTGELFF.

The chain links TRBV5-1 to TRBJ2-5, with a possible D match to TRBD2 (6 bases). V was trimmed by 0 bases and J by 5 bases, leaving 20 bases between them. The CDR3 contains 17 residues. The germline gives CDR1 SGHRS, CDR2 YFSETQ. The CDR3, as DNA: TGCGCCAGCAGCTTGGTGGCGGGGAAGGCCGGTAGGGAGACCCAGTACTTC. Encoded protein: CASSLVAGKAGRETQYF.

J is TRBJ2-2 and V is TRBV6-2 or TRBV6-3, with D perhaps TRBD2 (7 bases). Trimming took 2 bases from V and 5 from J, leaving 15 bases between them. Per germline, CDR1 MNHEY and CDR2 SVGEGT. This CDR3 spans 16 amino acids. The CDR3 here is CASSYRGAGRTGELFF. CDR3 coding DNA: TGTGCCAGCAGTTACCGGGGGGCAGGTCGAACCGGGGAGCTGTTTTTT.

The chain has TRBV11-2 and TRBJ2-3, with D maybe TRBD2 (5 bases). This CDR3 is 17 amino acids long. Germline assignment: CDR1 SGHAT and CDR2 FQNNGV. The germline V and J ends were trimmed by 1 base and 3 bases, with 17 bases remaining between them. CDR3 in amino acids: CASSLGPGLFGTDTQYF. Here the CDR3 DNA reads TGTGCCAGCAGCTTAGGCCCGGGGTTGTTCGGGACAGATACGCAGTATTTT.

This clone has only a few counts. The chain has TRBV6-5 and TRBJ2-1, with a possible D match to TRBD2 (6 bases). The germline CDR1 and CDR2 sequences are MNHEY and SVGAGI. This CDR3 has 13 amino acids. Trimming cost V 8 bases and J 3 bases, with 11 bases left between them. Here the CDR3 reads CASAGRIYNEQFF. The CDR3 region has the DNA TGTGCCAGCGCGGGACGTATCTACAATGAGCAGTTCTTC.

This clone has only one observation. The chain recombines TRBV29-1 with TRBJ1-4, with D possibly TRBD1 on 6 matching bases. The CDR3 length is 12 residues. V was shortened by 3 bases and J by 8 bases, with 10 bases between the two germline ends. The germline CDR1 and CDR2 sequences are SQVTM and ANQGSEA. The CDR3 DNA reads as TGCAGCGTTGACCAGGGGAGGGAAAAACTGTTTTTT. Its translation: CSVDQGREKLFF.

This rearrangement joins TRBV6-2 or TRBV6-3 to TRBJ2-2; perhaps TRBD2 as D (6 bases). V lost 4 bases to trimming and J lost 4 bases, with 13 bases between them. The germline CDR1 and CDR2 sequences are MNHEY and SVGEGT. There are 15 residues in the CDR3. The CDR3 sequence: CASSFTSSGTGELFF. The CDR3 bases are TGTGCCAGCAGTTTTACTAGCTCGGGCACCGGGGAGCTGTTTTTT.

V gene TRBV7-9 combines with J gene TRBJ1-1, with 7 bases fitting TRBD1. Germline trimming cut 10 bases from V and 1 base from J; bases unmatched to any gene: 6. CDR1 SEHNR and CDR2 FQNEAQ come from the germline V gene (reference sequence). The CDR3 has 13 amino acids. CDR3 in DNA: TGTGCCACCGGGACAGCTGGGAACACTGAAGCTTTCTTT. It translates to CATGTAGNTEAFF. Using reference TRBV7-9 and TRBJ1-1 for the parts outside the CDR3, the full variable domain is DTGVSQNPRHKITKRGQNVTFRCDPISEHNRLYWYRQTLGQGPEFLTYFQNEAQLEKSRLLSDRFSAERPKGSFSTLEIQRTEQGDSAMYLCATGTAGNTEAFFGQGTRLTVV.

The J gene is TRBJ2-7, the V gene TRBV5-1; D not resolved. The CDR3 totals 13 residues. V gave up 0 bases and J gave up 4 bases, with 8 bases separating them. Germline-derived CDR1 and CDR2 are SGHRS and YFSETQ. The CDR3 spells CASSLAGFYEQYF. CDR3 nucleotides: TGCGCCAGCAGCTTGGCCGGCTTTTACGAGCAGTACTTC.

The chain carries TRBV6-5 and TRBJ1-3; 7 bases map to TRBD1. Germline trimming cut 5 bases from V and 4 bases from J; bases unmatched to any gene: 8. Germline-derived CDR1 and CDR2 are MNHEY and SVGAGI. The CDR3 contains 15 residues. CDR3 DNA: TGTGCCAGCAGTAACCGGGACAGAGAAGGAAACACCATATATTTT. Protein: CASSNRDREGNTIYF.

V usage is TRBV19 and J usage is TRBJ1-1; D may be TRBD1 (6 bases). The CDR3 spans 16 residues. V was shortened by 5 bases and J by 1 base, with 17 bases between the two germline ends. The V gene's germline CDR1 is LNHDA and CDR2 SQIVND (reference sequence). CDR3 loop: CASSSSTGSRNTEAFF. CDR3 bases: TGTGCCAGTAGTTCCTCGACAGGCTCACGGAACACTGAAGCTTTCTTT. Variable domain in full (rest from reference TRBV19 and TRBJ1-1): DGGITQSPKYLFRKEGQNVTLSCEQNLNHDAMYWYRQDPGQGLRLIYYSQIVNDFQKGDIAEGYSVSREKKESFPLTVTSAQKNPTAFYLCASSSSTGSRNTEAFFGQGTRLTVV.

The chain joins TRBV9 to TRBJ1-3; no firm D call. CDR1 SGDLS and CDR2 YYNGEE come from the germline V gene. The CDR3 extends over 14 amino acids. Trimming stripped 1 base from V and 0 bases from J, with 5 bases between. CDR3: CASSVQSSGNTIYF. The DNA of the CDR3 is TGTGCCAGCAGCGTACAGAGCTCTGGAAACACCATATATTTT.

This clone was observed a single time. The chain recombines TRBV11-3 with TRBJ2-1; 8 nucleotides match TRBD1. Germline assignment: CDR1 SGHNT and CDR2 YENEEA. After removal of 5 bases from V and 2 bases from J, the junction contained 5 bases not matched to a gene. The CDR3 sequence is 15 residues long. The CDR3 reads CASSPRTGTYNEQFF. In DNA, the CDR3 is TGTGCCAGCAGCCCCCGGACAGGGACCTACAATGAGCAGTTCTTC.

This rearrangement joins TRBV7-9 to TRBJ1-5; D gene unclear. CDR1 is SEHNR, CDR2 FQNEAQ, per germline (reference sequence). The CDR3 has 17 residues. V gave up 1 base and J gave up 3 bases, with 16 bases separating them. The CDR3 region is CASSLEIGTENNQPQHF. For the CDR3, the DNA is TGTGCCAGCAGCTTAGAGATCGGAACAGAAAACAATCAGCCCCAGCATTTT.

The chain uses TRBV18 and TRBJ2-7; D is unclear. The V end was cut by 2 bases, the J end by 7 bases, with 9 bases between. The CDR3 totals 12 residues. The germline gives CDR1 KGHSH, CDR2 LQKENI. The CDR3: CASSPNVGEQYF. CDR3 bases: TGTGCCAGCTCACCAAACGTGGGGGAGCAGTACTTC.

The chain combines TRBV11-2 with TRBJ2-1; D remains ambiguous. The CDR3 covers 12 residues. Germline lookup yields CDR1 SGHAT and CDR2 FQNNGV. V dropped 2 bases and J dropped 6 bases, with 5 bases sitting between them. DNA for the CDR3: TGTGCCAGCAGCTTAACGGTCAATGAGCAGTTCTTC. It translates to CASSLTVNEQFF.

J is TRBJ1-6 and V is TRBV2; 7 bases are a match to TRBD1. Trimming at V came to 8 bases and at J to 7 bases, leaving 11 bases not matched to a gene. CDR1 and CDR2 (germline): SNHLY, FYNNEI. The CDR3 length is 15 residues. CDR3 DNA sequence: TGTGCCAGCCGGGGACAGAGCGCGATCAATTCACCCCTCCACTTT. Encoded protein: CASRGQSAINSPLHF.

The chain is built from TRBV30 and TRBJ2-5; TRBD2 agrees at 9 bases. V lost 2 bases and J lost 5; bases outside the gene matches: 3. Germline V lookup: CDR1 GTSNPN, CDR2 SVGIG (reference sequence). The CDR3 spans 13 residues. The CDR3 loop is CAWSLSGGETQYF. CDR3 nucleotides: TGTGCCTGGAGTCTTAGCGGGGGCGAGACCCAGTACTTC.

This clone was seen only once. This chain connects TRBV6-5 to TRBJ1-5; a weak D match, TRBD1 (5 bases). The germline gives CDR1 MNHEY, CDR2 SVGAGI. The CDR3 runs to 15 residues. Trimming removed 7 bases from V and 2 bases from J, with 15 bases in between. The chain's CDR3 is CASTPVGGGNQPQHF. For the CDR3, the DNA is TGTGCCAGCACCCCCGTTGGGGGAGGCAATCAGCCCCAGCATTTT.

The chain carries TRBV11-1 and TRBJ2-7, with D perhaps matching TRBD1 (6 bases). V dropped 4 bases and J dropped 2 bases, with 12 bases sitting between them. This CDR3 is built from 14 residues. Germline V gives CDR1 SGHAT, CDR2 FQDESV (reference sequence). CDR3 sequence reads: CASSSDRFAYEQYF. CDR3 nucleotides: TGTGCCAGCAGCTCCGACAGGTTCGCCTACGAGCAGTACTTC. The entire variable domain, with the rest obtained from reference TRBV11-1 and TRBJ2-7, is as follows: EAEVAQSPRYKITEKSQAVAFWCDPISGHATLYWYRQILGQGPELLVQFQDESVVDDSQLPKDRFSAERLKGVDSTLKIQPAELGDSAMYLCASSSDRFAYEQYFGPGTRLTVT.

The rearrangement links TRBV7-9 to TRBJ1-2; 10 bases fit TRBD1. Germline CDR1 reads SEHNR; CDR2 reads FQNEAQ (reference sequence). V trimming: 5 bases; J trimming: 1 base; junction bases outside the gene matches: 4. The CDR3 has 15 residues. The CDR3 bases are TGTGCCAGCAGCCCGTGGGACAGGGGTAACTATGGCTACACCTTC. Translated: CASSPWDRGNYGYTF.

The rearrangement joins TRBV28 to TRBJ1-2; 8 nucleotides agree with TRBD1. With V trimmed by 6 bases and J by 3 bases, 18 bases remained unmatched. CDR3 length: 18 amino acids. From germline, CDR1 is MDHEN and CDR2 SYDVKM. CDR3 amino acids: CASRFTGGPLSIYYGYTF. The CDR3 bases are TGTGCCAGCAGATTCACAGGGGGTCCTTTATCTATTTACTATGGCTACACCTTC.

The chain couples TRBV2 to TRBJ1-5, with 9 bases matching TRBD1. CDR1 is SNHLY, CDR2 FYNNEI, per germline. Losses at the gene ends were 6 bases for V and 6 bases for J; bases not matched to a gene: 9. CDR3 length: 15 residues. The CDR3 loop reads CASSPQGARSQPQHF. Here the CDR3 DNA reads TGTGCCAGCAGCCCACAGGGGGCCCGGAGTCAGCCCCAGCATTTT.

The chain has TRBV6-5 and TRBJ2-5, with 10 positions matching TRBD2. This CDR3 is 15 amino acids long. V trimming: 4 bases; J trimming: 2 bases; junction bases outside the gene matches: 4. Germline loops: CDR1 MNHEY, CDR2 SVGAGI. The CDR3 loop is CASSSPSGGQETQYF. The CDR3 DNA is TGTGCCAGCAGTTCCCCTAGCGGGGGTCAAGAGACCCAGTACTTC.